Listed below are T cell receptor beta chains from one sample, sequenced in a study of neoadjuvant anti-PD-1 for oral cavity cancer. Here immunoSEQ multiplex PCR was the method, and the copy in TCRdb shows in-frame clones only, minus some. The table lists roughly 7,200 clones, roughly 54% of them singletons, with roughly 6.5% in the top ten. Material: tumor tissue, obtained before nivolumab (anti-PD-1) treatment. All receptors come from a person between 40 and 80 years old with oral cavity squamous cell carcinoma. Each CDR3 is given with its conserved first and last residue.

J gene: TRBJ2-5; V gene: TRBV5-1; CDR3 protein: CASSLRLAGGQETQYF
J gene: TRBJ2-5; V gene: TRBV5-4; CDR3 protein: CASSLGQIAGGNLETQYF
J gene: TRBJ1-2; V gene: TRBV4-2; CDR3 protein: CASSQSAGLLLSYTF
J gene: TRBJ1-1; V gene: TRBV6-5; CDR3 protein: CASSYSRQGARTEAFF
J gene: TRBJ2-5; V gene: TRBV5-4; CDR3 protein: CASSPSDLGGETQYF
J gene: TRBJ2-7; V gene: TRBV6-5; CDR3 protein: CASSPPGRYEQYF
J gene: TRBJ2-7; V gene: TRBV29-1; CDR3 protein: CSVARQGRSYEQYF
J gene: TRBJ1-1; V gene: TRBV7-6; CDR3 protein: CASSARTVKNTEAFF
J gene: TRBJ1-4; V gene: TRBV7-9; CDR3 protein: CASSGGKKLFF
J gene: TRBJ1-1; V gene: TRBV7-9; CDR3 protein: CASSFPLGGATEAFF
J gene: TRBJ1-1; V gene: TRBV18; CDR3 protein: CASSSGAGVSTEAFF
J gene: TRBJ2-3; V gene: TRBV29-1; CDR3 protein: CSVVGLAENTQYF
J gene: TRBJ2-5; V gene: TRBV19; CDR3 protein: CASGPHQETQYF
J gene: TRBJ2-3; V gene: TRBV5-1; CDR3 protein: CASSGLAGGITDTQYF
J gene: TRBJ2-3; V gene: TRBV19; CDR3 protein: CASSPAGRRDTQYF
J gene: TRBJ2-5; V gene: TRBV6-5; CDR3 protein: CASSSPIGGGETQYF
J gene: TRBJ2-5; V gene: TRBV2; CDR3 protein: CASRKYQETQYF
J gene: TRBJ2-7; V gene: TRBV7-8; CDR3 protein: CASSPPGGGSYEQYF